Listed below are T cell receptor beta chains from one sample, sequenced in a study of T-cell reconstitution after alpha-beta-depleted transplantation in children. TCRdb analysed the PCR reads with MiXCR anew, one entry per CDR3 protein. The data hold about 540,000 distinct CDR3 sequences, with about 16% observed a single time. The specimen was PBMCs from the stem cell graft donor, collected from the stem cell graft. These receptors came from a human donor who donated a stem cell graft to a child with acute lymphoblastic leukemia. The CDR3 runs from the conserved cysteine through the conserved F or W. Each record gives: clone size, D gene, V gene, J gene, CDR3 length, CDR3 DNA, CDR3 protein. A D gene is named only where the DNA matches it firmly. Size values are once, few and many counts, or a class for expanded clones, and some rows have none.

>few|NA|TRBV25-1|TRBJ2-3|14
TGTGCCAGCGAGAGGGACACCAGCACAGATACGCAGTATTTT
CASERDTSTDTQYF
>few|NA|TRBV19|TRBJ1-5|12
TGTGCCAGTAGTAGACACAATCAGCCCCAGCATTTT
CASSRHNQPQHF
>NA|NA|TRBV24-1|TRBJ2-7|13
TGTGCCACCAGTGATAGAAGGGGGAGTGAGCAGTACTTC
CATSDRRGSEQYF
>few|TRBD1|TRBV10-3|TRBJ1-2|18
TGTGCCATCAGGCGCGGGGGACAGGATGACCCCTCTAACTATGGCTACACCTTC
CAIRRGGQDDPSNYGYTF
>few|TRBD1|TRBV12-3/TRBV12-4|TRBJ2-7|16
TGTGCCAGCAGACCTCACTCCGGGACAGGGGTGTGGGAGCAGTACTTC
CASRPHSGTGVWEQYF
>few|NA|TRBV12-3/TRBV12-4|TRBJ2-1|15
TGTGCCAGCTCTCGAGGGGTCGGTCGATACAATGAGCAGTTCTTC
CASSRGVGRYNEQFF
>NA|NA|TRBV20-1|TRBJ2-1|15
TGCAGTGCTAGGGCACAGGGACTGTCCTACAATGAGCAGTTCTTC
CSARAQGLSYNEQFF
>few|NA|TRBV7-9|TRBJ2-1|14
TGTGCCAGCAGCTTTTCGGAGAGGGAAGGGGAACAGTTCTTC
CASSFSEREGEQFF
>few|NA|TRBV7-6|TRBJ2-3|16
TGTGCCAGCAGCCTGGACGTGGCAGGGAACGTAGATACGCAGTATTTT
CASSLDVAGNVDTQYF
>few|NA|TRBV20-1|TRBJ2-3|14
TGCAGTGCTAGAGATCTGGACTACACAGATACGCAGTATTTT
CSARDLDYTDTQYF
>NA|TRBD2|TRBV20-1|TRBJ2-1|14
TGCAGTGCTAGAAGGGGCGGGAGCGGTGATGAGCAGTTCTTC
CSARRGGSGDEQFF
>few|NA|TRBV11-2|TRBJ1-5|16
TGTGCCAGCAGCTTAATAACAGGGATGAGGGGTCAGCCCCAGCATTTT
CASSLITGMRGQPQHF
>few|TRBD2|TRBV5-5|TRBJ2-7|15
TGTGCCAGCATATCCCTAGCGGGCGACTCCTACGAGCAGTACTTC
CASISLAGDSYEQYF
>NA|TRBD2|TRBV3-1|TRBJ2-7|14
TGTGCCAGCAGCCAGGCGGGAGGCCCCTACGAGCAGTACTTC
CASSQAGGPYEQYF
>few|NA|TRBV9|TRBJ2-1|15
TGTGCCAGCAGCTCCCGGGGAGGGGGCTACAATGAGCAGTTCTTC
CASSSRGGGYNEQFF
>few|TRBD1|TRBV27|TRBJ2-7|14
TGTGCCAGCAGTGGGAACTACAGGGGTTACGAGCAGTACTTC
CASSGNYRGYEQYF
>few|TRBD2|TRBV20-1|TRBJ2-5|13
TGCAGTACCCAGGCGGGGGGGCAAGAGACCCAGTACTTC
CSTQAGGQETQYF
>NA|TRBD2|TRBV5-1|TRBJ2-5|14
TGCGCCAGCAGCTTCGCGGGAGTGGCAGAGACCCAGTACTTC
CASSFAGVAETQYF
>NA|TRBD1|TRBV5-1|TRBJ2-3|17
TGCGCCAGCAGCTTGGAGAACAGGGGAACTAGCACAGATACGCAGTATTTT
CASSLENRGTSTDTQYF
>few|TRBD2|TRBV5-1|TRBJ2-5|17
TGCGCCAGCAGCTTGGGTTTTAGGACTAGCGGAAAAGAGACCCAGTACTTC
CASSLGFRTSGKETQYF
>NA|NA|TRBV9|TRBJ2-1|16
TGTGCCAGCAGCGTAGCTACGGGCGGGTCCTACAATGAGCAGTTCTTC
CASSVATGGSYNEQFF
>NA|NA|TRBV12-5|TRBJ2-1|12
TGTGCTAGTGGTTTTGCAGGCAGCGAGCAGTTCTTC
CASGFAGSEQFF
>few|NA|TRBV21-1|TRBJ1-3|18
TGTGCCAGCAGCAATAGCGCAGGGGGTTTCTTCTCTGGAAACACCATATATTTT
CASSNSAGGFFSGNTIYF
>NA|NA|TRBV29-1|TRBJ2-2|13
TGCAGCGTTGCCGGGGTCAACACCGGGGAGCTGTTTTTT
CSVAGVNTGELFF
>few|TRBD2|TRBV20-1|TRBJ2-3|14
TGCAGTGCCGGGACTAGCGGGAGCACAGATACGCAGTATTTT
CSAGTSGSTDTQYF
>NA|TRBD2|TRBV7-9|TRBJ2-1|14
TGTGCCACCAAGACCGGGACTAGCGACAATGAGCAGTTCTTC
CATKTGTSDNEQFF
>NA|NA|TRBV20-1|TRBJ2-1|15
TGCAGTGCTACAGAGGGTGGGAGGAAAGTCAATGAGCAGTTCTTC
CSATEGGRKVNEQFF
>few|NA|TRBV7-9|TRBJ1-2|15
TGTGCCAGCAGCTTATCGAGGGACCTTTACTATGGCTACACCTTC
CASSLSRDLYYGYTF
>few|NA|TRBV7-9|TRBJ1-1|13
TGTGCCAGCAGCTCCGCTCGGAGCGGTGAAGCTTTCTTT
CASSSARSGEAFF
>few|NA|TRBV12-3/TRBV12-4|TRBJ2-7|13
TGTGCCAGCAGGGACTACCTCTCCTACGAGCAGTACTTC
CASRDYLSYEQYF
>NA|TRBD2|TRBV9|TRBJ2-5|13
TGTGCCAGCAGCGCCAGCGGGACCGAGACCCAGTACTTC
CASSASGTETQYF
>few|NA|TRBV9|TRBJ2-7|17
TGTGCCAGCAGCGTAGCTACGGGGACGTACCCTTACTACGAGCAGTACTTC
CASSVATGTYPYYEQYF
>few|TRBD1|TRBV4-1|TRBJ2-3|16
TGCGCCAGCAGCCGGTACCCGGGACAGGGAGGGGATACGCAGTATTTT
CASSRYPGQGGDTQYF
>NA|NA|TRBV27|TRBJ1-3|16
TGTGCCAGCAGTTTGTATGGCTTTACCTCTGGAAACACCATATATTTT
CASSLYGFTSGNTIYF
>few|NA|TRBV20-1|TRBJ2-7|12
TGCAGTGCACAGGAGGCGCACTACGAGCAGTACTTC
CSAQEAHYEQYF
>NA|NA|TRBV6-1|TRBJ1-4|16
TGTGCCAGCAGGAGCGAGCCGGGACGGATTAATGAAAAACTGTTTTTT
CASRSEPGRINEKLFF
>few|TRBD1|TRBV5-1|TRBJ1-1|17
TGCGCCAGCAGCTCCTGGACAGGGGGCGTGACGAACACTGAAGCTTTCTTT
CASSSWTGGVTNTEAFF
>NA|TRBD1|TRBV12-3/TRBV12-4|TRBJ2-7|14
TGTGCCAGCACCCCCGGGACAGGGCAATACGAGCAGTACTTC
CASTPGTGQYEQYF
>few|NA|TRBV7-2|TRBJ1-3|16
TGTGCCAGCAGCCGACTTCGACAGGCCTCTGGAAACACCATATATTTT
CASSRLRQASGNTIYF
>many|NA|TRBV28|TRBJ2-7|12
TGTGCCAGCAGCTGGACCGCCTACGAGCAGTACTTC
CASSWTAYEQYF
>once|NA|TRBV12-3/TRBV12-4|TRBJ1-2|13
TGTGCCAGCAGTTTTCCCATTCCCTATGGCTACACCTTC
CASSFPIPYGYTF
>once|TRBD2|TRBV19|TRBJ2-5|16
TGTGCCAGTAGTATCCGTCGCCTAGCGGGAGAAGAGACCCAGTACTTC
CASSIRRLAGEETQYF
>few|TRBD2|TRBV7-9|TRBJ2-1|15
TGTGCCAGCAGCCTCACTCCGGGACTAGGGAATGAGCAGTTCTTC
CASSLTPGLGNEQFF
>few|NA|TRBV4-1|TRBJ1-2|15
TGCGCCAGCAGCCGAGGTCTGGGGGGCTCCTATGGCTACACCTTC
CASSRGLGGSYGYTF
>few|NA|TRBV24-1|TRBJ1-5|13
TGTGCCACAGAACAGGGAAACAATCAGCCCCAGCATTTT
CATEQGNNQPQHF
>few|NA|TRBV9|TRBJ1-2|14
TGTGCCAGCAGCGTAGTACAAGGTACGGGTGGCTACACCTTC
CASSVVQGTGGYTF
>NA|TRBD2|TRBV5-1|TRBJ2-2|16
TGCGCCAGCACCGGGACTAGCGGGGATAACACCGGGGAGCTGTTTTTT
CASTGTSGDNTGELFF
>NA|TRBD1|TRBV27|TRBJ2-1|17
TGTGCCAGCAGCCAGAAACTGGACAGGGGAGATCTCTATGAGCAGTTCTTC
CASSQKLDRGDLYEQFF
>few|TRBD1|TRBV20-1|TRBJ2-2|15
TGCAGTGCCCGGACAGGGTACTCGAACACCGGGGAGCTGTTTTTT
CSARTGYSNTGELFF
>NA|NA|TRBV14|TRBJ1-1|14
TGTGCCAGCAGCCCTCAGCGCTTGAACGCTGAAGCTTTCTTT
CASSPQRLNAEAFF
>few|NA|TRBV27|TRBJ1-5|16
TGTGCCAGCACCCTGGAGAATTTCGATCGGAATCAGCCCCAGCATTTT
CASTLENFDRNQPQHF
>NA|NA|TRBV24-1|TRBJ2-1|13
TGTGCCACCAGTGAAAGAAACTACAATGAGCAGTTCTTC
CATSERNYNEQFF
>few|NA|TRBV29-1|TRBJ2-1|12
TGCAGCGGATCCCGCTTCCCTTGGGAGCAGTTCTTC
CSGSRFPWEQFF
>few|NA|TRBV12-3/TRBV12-4|TRBJ2-2|15
TGTGCCAGCAGGATCGGGACACAAAGAACCGGGGAGCTGTTTTTT
CASRIGTQRTGELFF
>few|NA|TRBV6-5|TRBJ1-2|15
TGTGCCAGCAGTACTCGATCCACGGTCAACTATGGCTACACCTTC
CASSTRSTVNYGYTF
>NA|NA|TRBV7-3|TRBJ2-6|18
TGTGCCAGCAGCTTATATGCAGGGAACGCCTCTGGGGCCAACGTCCCGACTTTC
CASSLYAGNASGANVPTF
>NA|TRBD2|TRBV3-1|TRBJ2-1|18
TGTGCCAGCAGCCAGGAAGGACTAGCGGGAGGGCGCTACAATGAGCAGTTCTTC
CASSQEGLAGGRYNEQFF
>few|NA|TRBV5-5|TRBJ1-4|15
TGTGCCAGCAGCATCCAAGGGGCGACTAATGAAAAACTGTTTTTT
CASSIQGATNEKLFF
>NA|TRBD1|TRBV5-5|TRBJ2-7|15
TGTGCCAGCACCCTCCTTGGGACAGGGGTCGACGAGCAGTACTTC
CASTLLGTGVDEQYF